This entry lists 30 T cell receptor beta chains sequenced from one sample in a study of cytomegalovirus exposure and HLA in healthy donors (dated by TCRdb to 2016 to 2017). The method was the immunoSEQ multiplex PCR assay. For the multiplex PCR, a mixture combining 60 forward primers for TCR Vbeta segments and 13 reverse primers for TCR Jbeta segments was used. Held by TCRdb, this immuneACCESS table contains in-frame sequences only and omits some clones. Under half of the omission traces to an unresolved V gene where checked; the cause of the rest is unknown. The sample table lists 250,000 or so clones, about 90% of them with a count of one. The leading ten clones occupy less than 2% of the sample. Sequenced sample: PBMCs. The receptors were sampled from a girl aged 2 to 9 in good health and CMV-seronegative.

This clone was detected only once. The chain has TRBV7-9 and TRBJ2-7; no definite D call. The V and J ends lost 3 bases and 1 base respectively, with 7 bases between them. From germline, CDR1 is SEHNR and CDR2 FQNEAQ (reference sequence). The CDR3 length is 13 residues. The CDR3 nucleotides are TGTGCCAGCAGCTTCCCGGTTTCCTACGAGCAGTACTTC. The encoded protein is CASSFPVSYEQYF.

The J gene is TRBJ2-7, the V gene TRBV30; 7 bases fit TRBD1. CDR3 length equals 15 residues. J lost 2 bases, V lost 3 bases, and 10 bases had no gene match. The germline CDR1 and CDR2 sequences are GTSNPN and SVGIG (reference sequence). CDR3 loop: CAWREWTGATYEQYF. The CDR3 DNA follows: TGTGCCTGGAGGGAATGGACAGGAGCAACCTACGAGCAGTACTTC.

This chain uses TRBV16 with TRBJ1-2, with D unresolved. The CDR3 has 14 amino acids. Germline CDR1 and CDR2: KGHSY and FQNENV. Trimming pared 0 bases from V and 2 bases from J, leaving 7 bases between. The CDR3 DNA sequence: TGTGCCAGCAGCCAATCTACATTAAACTATGGCTACACCTTC. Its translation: CASSQSTLNYGYTF.

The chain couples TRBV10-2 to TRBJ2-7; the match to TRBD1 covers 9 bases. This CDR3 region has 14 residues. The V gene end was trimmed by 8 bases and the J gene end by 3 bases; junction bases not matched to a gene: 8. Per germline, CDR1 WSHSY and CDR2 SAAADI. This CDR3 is CASRGWDRDYEQYF. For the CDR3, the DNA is TGCGCCAGCCGGGGTTGGGACAGGGACTACGAGCAGTACTTC.

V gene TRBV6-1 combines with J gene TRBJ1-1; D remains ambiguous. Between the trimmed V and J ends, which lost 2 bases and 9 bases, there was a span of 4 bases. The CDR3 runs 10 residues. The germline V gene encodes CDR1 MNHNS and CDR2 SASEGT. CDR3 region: CASSEFKAFF. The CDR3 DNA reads TGTGCCAGCAGTGAATTTAAAGCTTTCTTT.

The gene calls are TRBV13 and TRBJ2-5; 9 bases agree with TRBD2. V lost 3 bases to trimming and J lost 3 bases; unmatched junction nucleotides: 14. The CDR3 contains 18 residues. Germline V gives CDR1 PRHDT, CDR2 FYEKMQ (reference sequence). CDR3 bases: TGTGCCAGCAGCTTTTTTGGGCAGGCGGGGGGGATAGAAGAGACCCAGTACTTC. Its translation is CASSFFGQAGGIEETQYF.

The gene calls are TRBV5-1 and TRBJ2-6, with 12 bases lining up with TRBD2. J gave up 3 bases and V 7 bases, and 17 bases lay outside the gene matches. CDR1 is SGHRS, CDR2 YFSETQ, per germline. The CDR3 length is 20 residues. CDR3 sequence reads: CASRLGGVTSGSGGANVLTF. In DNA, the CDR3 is TGCGCCAGCCGGTTGGGGGGAGTGACTAGCGGGAGTGGTGGGGCCAACGTCCTGACTTTC.

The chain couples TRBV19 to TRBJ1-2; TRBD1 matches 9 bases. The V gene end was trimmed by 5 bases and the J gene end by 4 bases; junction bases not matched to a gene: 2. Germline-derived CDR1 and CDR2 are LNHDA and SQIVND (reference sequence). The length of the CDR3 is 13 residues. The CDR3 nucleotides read TGTGCCAGTAGTCTGGGACAGGGCTATGGCTACACCTTC. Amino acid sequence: CASSLGQGYGYTF.

The CDR3 bases are TGTGCCAGCAGCCGGTCGGGGGGCAATGAGCAGTTCTTC. Residues: CASSRSGGNEQFF. The V gene is TRBV7-7, the J gene TRBJ2-1; 7 bases agree with TRBD2. The CDR3 totals 13 residues. Trimming cost V 5 bases and J 6 bases; bases outside gene matches: 4. Looked up from germline, CDR1 is SSHAT and CDR2 is FNYEAQ (reference sequence).

The CDR3 region has the DNA TGTGCCAGTAGTATAGAGTCGGGAACCTATGGCTACACCTTC. Encoded protein: CASSIESGTYGYTF. V and J are TRBV19 and TRBJ1-2; no definite D call. V was cut by 0 bases and J by 4 bases, with 9 bases left in between. CDR1 and CDR2 (germline): LNHDA, SQIVND (reference sequence). The CDR3 runs 14 residues.

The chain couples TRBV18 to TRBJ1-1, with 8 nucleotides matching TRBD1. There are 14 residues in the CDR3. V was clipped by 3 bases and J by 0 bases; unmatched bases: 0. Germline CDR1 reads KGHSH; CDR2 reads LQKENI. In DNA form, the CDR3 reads TGTGCCAGCTCACCGGACAGGGTGAACACTGAAGCTTTCTTT. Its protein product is CASSPDRVNTEAFF. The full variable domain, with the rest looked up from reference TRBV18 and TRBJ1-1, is NAGVMQNPRHLVRRRGQEARLRCSPMKGHSHVYWYRQLPEEGLKFMVYLQKENIIDESGMPKERFSAEFPKEGPSILRIQQVVRGDSAAYFCASSPDRVNTEAFFGQGTRLTVV.

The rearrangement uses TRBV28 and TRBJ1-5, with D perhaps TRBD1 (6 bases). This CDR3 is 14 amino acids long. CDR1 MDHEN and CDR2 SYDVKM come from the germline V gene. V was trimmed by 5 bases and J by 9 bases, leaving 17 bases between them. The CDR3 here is CASSPPGDLRPQHF. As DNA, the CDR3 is TGTGCCAGCAGTCCTCCAGGGGACCTTCGGCCCCAGCATTTT. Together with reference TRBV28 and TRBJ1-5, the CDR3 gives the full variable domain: DVKVTQSSRYLVKRTGEKVFLECVQDMDHENMFWYRQDPGLGLRLIYFSYDVKMKEKGDIPEGYSVSREKKERFSLILESASTNQTSMYLCASSPPGDLRPQHFGDGTRLSIL.

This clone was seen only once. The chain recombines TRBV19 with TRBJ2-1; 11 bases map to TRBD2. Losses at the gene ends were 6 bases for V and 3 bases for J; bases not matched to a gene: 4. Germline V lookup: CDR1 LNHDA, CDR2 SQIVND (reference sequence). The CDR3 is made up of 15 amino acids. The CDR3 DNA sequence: TGTGCCAGTAGAACAACTAGCGGGAGCTACAATGAGCAGTTCTTC. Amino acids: CASRTTSGSYNEQFF.

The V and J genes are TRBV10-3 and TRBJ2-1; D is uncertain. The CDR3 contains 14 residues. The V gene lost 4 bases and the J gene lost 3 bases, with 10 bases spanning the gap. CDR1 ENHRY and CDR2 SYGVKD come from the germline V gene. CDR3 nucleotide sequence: TGTGCCATCAGTGGACACGGTGACTACAATGAGCAGTTCTTC. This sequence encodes CAISGHGDYNEQFF.

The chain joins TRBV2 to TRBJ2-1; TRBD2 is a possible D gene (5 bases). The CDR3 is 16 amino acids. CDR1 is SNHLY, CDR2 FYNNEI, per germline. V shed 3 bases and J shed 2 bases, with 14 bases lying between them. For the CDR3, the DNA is TGTGCCAGCAGTGATGTCCCTCAGCGGCCCTACAATGAGCAGTTCTTC. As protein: CASSDVPQRPYNEQFF.

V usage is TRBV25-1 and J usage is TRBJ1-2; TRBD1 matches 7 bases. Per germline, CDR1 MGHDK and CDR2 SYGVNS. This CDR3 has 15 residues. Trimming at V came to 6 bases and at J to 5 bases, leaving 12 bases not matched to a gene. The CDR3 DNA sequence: TGTGCCAGCAGCGGGGATGGCAGGGGACAGTATGGCTACACCTTC. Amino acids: CASSGDGRGQYGYTF.

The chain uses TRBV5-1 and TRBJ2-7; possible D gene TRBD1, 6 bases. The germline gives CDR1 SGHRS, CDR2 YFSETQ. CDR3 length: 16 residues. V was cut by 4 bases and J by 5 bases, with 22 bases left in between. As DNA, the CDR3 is TGCGCCAGCAGCCCTGGAGCGACGGACAGTCAAAACGAGCAGTACTTC. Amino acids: CASSPGATDSQNEQYF. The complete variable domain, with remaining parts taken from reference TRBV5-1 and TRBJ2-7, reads KAGVTQTPRYLIKTRGQQVTLSCSPISGHRSVSWYQQTPGQGLQFLFEYFSETQRNKGNFPGRFSGRQFSNSRSEMNVSTLELGDSALYLCASSPGATDSQNEQYFGPGTRLTVT.

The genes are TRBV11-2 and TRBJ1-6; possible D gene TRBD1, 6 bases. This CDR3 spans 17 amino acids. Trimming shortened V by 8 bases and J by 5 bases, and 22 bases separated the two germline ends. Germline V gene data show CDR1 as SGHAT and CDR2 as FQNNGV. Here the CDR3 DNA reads TGTGCCAGCGGCTGGACGGACGCAGGGGCCCATAATTCACCCCTCCACTTT. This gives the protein CASGWTDAGAHNSPLHF.

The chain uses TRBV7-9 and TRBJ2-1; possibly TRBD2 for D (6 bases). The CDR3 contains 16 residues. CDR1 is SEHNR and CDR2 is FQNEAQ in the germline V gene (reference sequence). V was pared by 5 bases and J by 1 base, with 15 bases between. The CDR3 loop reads CASSQPWGVSYNEQFF. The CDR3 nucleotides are TGTGCCAGCAGCCAGCCGTGGGGGGTGTCCTACAATGAGCAGTTCTTC.

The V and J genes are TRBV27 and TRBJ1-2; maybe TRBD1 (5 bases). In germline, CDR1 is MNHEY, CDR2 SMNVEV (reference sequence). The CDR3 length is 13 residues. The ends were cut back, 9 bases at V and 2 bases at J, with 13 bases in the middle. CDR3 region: CASTRGLNYGYTF. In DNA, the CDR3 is TGTGCCAGTACCCGGGGACTGAACTATGGCTACACCTTC.

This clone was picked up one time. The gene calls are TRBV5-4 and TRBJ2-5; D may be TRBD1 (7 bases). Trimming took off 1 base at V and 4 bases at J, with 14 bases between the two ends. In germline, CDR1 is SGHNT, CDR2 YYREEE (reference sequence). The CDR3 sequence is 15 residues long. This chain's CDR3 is CASSLNPGGRETQYF. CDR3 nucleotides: TGTGCCAGCAGCTTGAATCCAGGGGGGAGAGAGACCCAGTACTTC.

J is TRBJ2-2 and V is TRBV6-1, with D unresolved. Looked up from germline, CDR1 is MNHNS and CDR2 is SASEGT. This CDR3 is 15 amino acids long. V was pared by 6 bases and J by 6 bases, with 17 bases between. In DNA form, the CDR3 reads TGTGCCAGCAGGGTGAGGTCCCTGGCCCCCGGGGAGCTGTTTTTT. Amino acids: CASRVRSLAPGELFF.

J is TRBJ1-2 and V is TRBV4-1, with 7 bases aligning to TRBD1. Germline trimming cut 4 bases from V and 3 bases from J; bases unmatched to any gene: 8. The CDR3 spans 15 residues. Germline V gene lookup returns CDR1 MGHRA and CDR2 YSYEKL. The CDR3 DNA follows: TGCGCCAGCAGCCTCCCGACAGGGTCCGACTATGGCTACACCTTC. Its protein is CASSLPTGSDYGYTF.

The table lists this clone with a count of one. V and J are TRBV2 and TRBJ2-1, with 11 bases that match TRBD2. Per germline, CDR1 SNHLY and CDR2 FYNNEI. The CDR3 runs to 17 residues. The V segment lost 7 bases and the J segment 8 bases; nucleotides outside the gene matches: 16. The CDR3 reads CASNIGGSGGASDEQFF. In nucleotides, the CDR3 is TGTGCCAGCAACATCGGAGGTAGCGGGGGGGCCTCGGATGAGCAGTTCTTC. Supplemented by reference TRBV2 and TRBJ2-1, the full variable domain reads EPEVTQTPSHQVTQMGQEVILRCVPISNHLYFYWYRQILGQKVEFLVSFYNNEISEKSEIFDDQFSVERPDGSNFTLKIRSTKLEDSAMYFCASNIGGSGGASDEQFFGPGTRLTVL.

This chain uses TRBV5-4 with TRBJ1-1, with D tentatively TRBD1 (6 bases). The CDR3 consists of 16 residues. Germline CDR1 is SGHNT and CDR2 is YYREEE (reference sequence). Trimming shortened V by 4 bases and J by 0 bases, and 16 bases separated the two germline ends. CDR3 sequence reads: CASSPTGGGMNTEAFF. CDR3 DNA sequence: TGTGCCAGCAGCCCGACGGGAGGGGGGATGAACACTGAAGCTTTCTTT.

For the CDR3, the DNA is TGTGCCAGCAGTGACTCCTCGGGGGTAGGACAATGGCGGTTCTTC. Translation: CASSDSSGVGQWRFF. This chain joins TRBV6-4 and TRBJ2-1, with TRBD2 as a possible D gene (6 bases). The CDR3 spans 15 residues. Germline values: CDR1 MRHNA, CDR2 SNTAGT. Trimming took off 0 bases at V and 15 bases at J, with 21 bases between the two ends.

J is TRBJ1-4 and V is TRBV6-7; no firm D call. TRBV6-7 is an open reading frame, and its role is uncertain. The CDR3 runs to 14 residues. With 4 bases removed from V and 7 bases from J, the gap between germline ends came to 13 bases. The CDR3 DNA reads TGTGCCAGCAGTTTAAGTCCCAGTGGTGAAAAACTGTTTTTT. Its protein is CASSLSPSGEKLFF.

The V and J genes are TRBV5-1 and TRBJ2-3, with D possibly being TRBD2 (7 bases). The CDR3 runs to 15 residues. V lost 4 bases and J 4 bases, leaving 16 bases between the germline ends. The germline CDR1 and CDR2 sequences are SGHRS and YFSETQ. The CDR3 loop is CASSLGGPGSDTQYF. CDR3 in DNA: TGCGCCAGCAGCCTCGGGGGGCCGGGATCAGATACGCAGTATTTT.

The DNA for the CDR3 is TGTGCCAGCAGTGAAAGTAGTACTAACTATGGCTACACCTTC. Protein product: CASSESSTNYGYTF. The rearrangement joins TRBV6-1 to TRBJ1-2; D remains unclear. Trimming removed 2 bases at V and 0 bases at J, with 7 bases between. Germline CDR1 reads MNHNS; CDR2 reads SASEGT. The CDR3 runs to 14 residues.

The CDR3 nucleotides are TGCGCCAGCAGCCCATCGGGCCAGGGGCCCGGGGAGCTGTTTTTT. This sequence encodes CASSPSGQGPGELFF. The J gene is TRBJ2-2, the V gene TRBV5-1, with a tentative D call TRBD1 (6 bases). Per the germline V gene, CDR1 is SGHRS and CDR2 is YFSETQ. Trimming stripped 4 bases from V and 6 bases from J, with 16 bases between. CDR3 size: 15 residues.